A selection of T cell receptor beta chains follows, all from one sample in a study of cytomegalovirus exposure and HLA in healthy donors. The assay was immunoSEQ multiplex PCR, and TCRdb's table has in-frame clones only and misses some. The sample table sets out 150,000 to 200,000 clones. Material: PBMCs. The receptor source for this set is a man younger than 45 in good health and CMV-seronegative. Both conserved end residues are part of each CDR3. The D gene is left open where the match is weak.

D: TRBD2; J: TRBJ2-1; V: TRBV27; DNA: TGTGCCAGCAGACCAACTAGCGGGAGCCACAATGAGCAGTTCTTC; CDR3: CASRPTSGSHNEQFF
D: TRBD2; J: TRBJ2-3; V: TRBV5-1; DNA: TGCGCCAGCAGTCTAGCGGGGGGCCTACGCACAGATACGCAGTATTTT; CDR3: CASSLAGGLRTDTQYF
D: TRBD1; J: TRBJ2-2; V: TRBV19; DNA: TGTGCCAGTAGTCCTGGACAGGGGGCCTCCGGGGAGCTGTTTTTT; CDR3: CASSPGQGASGELFF
D: TRBD1; J: TRBJ2-7; V: TRBV5-8; DNA: TGTGCCAGCAGCTTCGGGACAGGGGTTCCCTACGAGCAGTACTTC; CDR3: CASSFGTGVPYEQYF
D: NA; J: TRBJ2-7; V: TRBV18; DNA: TGTGCCAGCTCACCGCGACAGGGGAGGGAGCGGTTGGTCTACGAGCAGTACTTC; CDR3: CASSPRQGRERLVYEQYF
D: NA; J: TRBJ1-3; V: TRBV19; DNA: TGTGCCAGTAGTCCTCAAGGGGGGGGCACCTCTGGAAACACCATATATTTT; CDR3: CASSPQGGGTSGNTIYF
D: NA; J: TRBJ1-5; V: TRBV4-1; DNA: TGCGCCAGCAGCCAAGATCTGCGTCAGCCCCAGCATTTT; CDR3: CASSQDLRQPQHF
D: NA; J: TRBJ2-2; V: TRBV7-6; DNA: TGTGCCAGCAGCTTTACATCCCCTACAGGGAACACCGGGGAGCTGTTTTTT; CDR3: CASSFTSPTGNTGELFF
D: NA; J: TRBJ1-2; V: TRBV6-1; DNA: TGTGCCAGCAGTGAATTTGTTGGGTGGGCCTATGGCTACACCTTC; CDR3: CASSEFVGWAYGYTF
D: NA; J: TRBJ1-5; V: TRBV30; DNA: TGTGCCTGGAGCGGGGGGAGCAATCAGCCCCAGCATTTT; CDR3: CAWSGGSNQPQHF
D: NA; J: TRBJ2-5; V: TRBV5-1; DNA: TGCGCCAGCAGGTCCGGTGAGACCCAGTACTTC; CDR3: CASRSGETQYF
D: NA; J: TRBJ1-4; V: TRBV27; DNA: TGTGCCAGCAGTTTCCAGGCTGCAACTAATGAAAAACTGTTTTTT; CDR3: CASSFQAATNEKLFF
D: TRBD2; J: TRBJ2-1; V: TRBV11-2; DNA: TGTGCCAGCAGCCCCGGGACTAGCGTATACAATGAGCAGTTCTTC; CDR3: CASSPGTSVYNEQFF
D: NA; J: TRBJ1-1; V: TRBV7-8; DNA: TGTGCCAGCAGCTTGTGGGCAGGATTGAACACTGAAGCTTTCTTT; CDR3: CASSLWAGLNTEAFF
D: TRBD2; J: TRBJ2-3; V: TRBV10-3; DNA: TGTGCCATCAGTGAGTCAGCGGGGCAAGATACGCAGTATTTT; CDR3: CAISESAGQDTQYF
D: NA; J: TRBJ2-7; V: TRBV6-1; DNA: TGTGCCAGCAGTGAAGCAATTCCCGGGACATCTGTTACCTACGAGCAGTACTTC; CDR3: CASSEAIPGTSVTYEQYF
D: NA; J: TRBJ2-1; V: TRBV19; DNA: TGTGCCAGTAGTTTCCCCCCGGGACACATCTCCTACAATGAGCAGTTCTTC; CDR3: CASSFPPGHISYNEQFF
D: TRBD1; J: TRBJ1-1; V: TRBV7-2; DNA: TGTGCCAGCAGCGTAGGGTACAGGGGGGCATTGAACACTGAAGCTTTCTTT; CDR3: CASSVGYRGALNTEAFF
D: TRBD1; J: TRBJ1-1; V: TRBV7-9; DNA: TGTGCCAGCAGCATGGGTCAGGGGGCCACTGAAGCTTTCTTT; CDR3: CASSMGQGATEAFF
D: TRBD1; J: TRBJ1-1; V: TRBV7-2; DNA: TGTGCCAGCAGGCGGACAGGGCGTACTGAAGCTTTCTTT; CDR3: CASRRTGRTEAFF
D: TRBD1; J: TRBJ1-5; V: TRBV28; DNA: TGTGCCAGTTCCGGGACAGGGAGGGGCCAGCCCCAGCATTTT; CDR3: CASSGTGRGQPQHF
D: NA; J: TRBJ2-1; V: TRBV29-1; DNA: TGCAGCGTTGGTAGGCAGGGTGGCAATGAGCAGTTCTTC; CDR3: CSVGRQGGNEQFF
D: TRBD1; J: TRBJ1-4; V: TRBV4-1; DNA: TGCGCCAGCAGCCAAGATCGGCAGGGGGCGCCTGAAAAACTGTTTTTT; CDR3: CASSQDRQGAPEKLFF